This passage covers 14 T cell receptor beta chains from one sample sequenced in a study of PD-1 blockade in classical Hodgkin lymphoma (dated by TCRdb to between 2020 and 2021). To prepare the library, the immunoSEQ multiplex PCR assay was applied. TCRdb's version of the immuneACCESS table is confined to in-frame rearrangements and falls short of the full clone set. An unresolved V gene accounts for under half of the shortfall where checked; the remainder is of unknown origin. The sample table lists 13,000 or so clones, 91% of them with a count of one. The top ten clones comprise over 9.5% of the sample. This specimen's time point label, interpreted: cycle 1 day 1 (C1D1), immediately before nivolumab initiation. All trial patients had relapsed after autologous stem cell transplantation, with cohorts A, B and C differing in prior brentuximab vedotin exposure. Sequenced here: peripheral blood mononuclear cells (PBMCs), sampled at baseline. These receptors all stem from a human donor with classical Hodgkin lymphoma.

The chain joins TRBV5-6 to TRBJ1-2, with D maybe TRBD1 (5 bases). Looked up from germline, CDR1 is SGHDT and CDR2 is YYEEEE. This CDR3 has 13 amino acids. V lost 2 bases and J 2 bases, leaving 7 bases between the germline ends. The CDR3 spells CASSFPGNYGYTF. The CDR3 DNA sequence: TGTGCCAGCAGCTTTCCAGGGAACTATGGCTACACCTTC.

The chain has TRBV6-5 and TRBJ1-2; 7 bases map to TRBD1. Trimming at V came to 6 bases and at J to 4 bases, leaving 11 bases not matched to a gene. This CDR3 spans 15 amino acids. Germline CDR1 MNHEY, CDR2 SVGAGI. In nucleotides, the CDR3 is TGTGCCAGCAGCCCCACAGGGGATCCCCTCTATGGCTACACCTTC. It encodes CASSPTGDPLYGYTF.

Only a few counts were recorded for this clone. V and J are TRBV6-9 and TRBJ1-6; D remains ambiguous. This CDR3 contains 14 residues. Germline CDR1 reads MNHGY; CDR2 reads SVAAGI. Trimming shortened V by 8 bases and J by 9 bases, and 17 bases separated the two germline ends. DNA of the CDR3: TGTGCCAGCCCGTCGGACTGTGGTTGTTCACCCCTCCACTTT. Translated: CASPSDCGCSPLHF.

The chain uses TRBV4-1 and TRBJ1-5; possible D gene TRBD1, 6 bases. Trimming shortened V by 3 bases and J by 3 bases, and 21 bases separated the two germline ends. CDR1 MGHRA and CDR2 YSYEKL come from the germline V gene. The CDR3 totals 18 residues. CDR3 bases: TGCGCCAGCAGCCAGGCCGTTATTGGGACAAGGGTCAATCAGCCCCAGCATTTT. Its protein is CASSQAVIGTRVNQPQHF.

The chain carries TRBV2 and TRBJ1-1; perhaps TRBD1 as D (5 bases). V was trimmed by 8 bases and J by 4 bases, leaving 14 bases between them. CDR3 length: 13 residues. The germline CDR1 and CDR2 sequences are SNHLY and FYNNEI. CDR3 amino acids: CASRYGGSTEAFF. CDR3 coding DNA: TGTGCCAGCCGTTATGGGGGAAGCACTGAAGCTTTCTTT.

The rearrangement joins TRBV5-1 to TRBJ1-4; D remains unclear. V lost 0 bases to trimming and J lost 1 base, with 10 bases between them. CDR3 size: 16 residues. The V gene's germline CDR1 is SGHRS and CDR2 YFSETQ. CDR3 nucleotide sequence: TGCGCCAGCAGCTTGGCGGGGAAGGGAACTAATGAAAAACTGTTTTTT. This encodes CASSLAGKGTNEKLFF.

There are a few counts of this clone. The gene calls are TRBV7-9 and TRBJ1-6; the D is unclear. This CDR3 region has 15 residues. The germline CDR1 and CDR2 sequences are SEHNR and FQNEAQ (reference sequence). Trimming pared 7 bases from V and 7 bases from J, leaving 17 bases between. The CDR3 loop reads CASTSSQASNSPLHF. The CDR3 DNA is TGTGCCAGCACCTCTAGTCAGGCCTCAAATTCACCCCTCCACTTT.

The J gene is TRBJ2-1, the V gene TRBV5-1; possibly TRBD1 for D (6 bases). Germline assignment: CDR1 SGHRS and CDR2 YFSETQ. Between the trimmed V and J ends, which lost 0 bases and 1 base, there was a span of 14 bases. The CDR3 is 17 residues long. Written as DNA, the CDR3 is TGCGCCAGCAGCTTGGTAGTCGGTCAGGGGTCCTACAATGAGCAGTTCTTC. This gives the protein CASSLVVGQGSYNEQFF.

This chain connects TRBV28 to TRBJ2-7; D gene ambiguous. Germline V gene data show CDR1 as MDHEN and CDR2 as SYDVKM. The CDR3 has 13 amino acids. V lost 8 bases and J 0 bases, leaving 11 bases between the germline ends. The CDR3 is CASRASTSYEQYF. For the CDR3, the DNA is TGTGCCAGCCGCGCTTCAACCTCCTACGAGCAGTACTTC. Together with reference TRBV28 and TRBJ2-7, the CDR3 gives the full variable domain: DVKVTQSSRYLVKRTGEKVFLECVQDMDHENMFWYRQDPGLGLRLIYFSYDVKMKEKGDIPEGYSVSREKKERFSLILESASTNQTSMYLCASRASTSYEQYFGPGTRLTVT.

The genes are TRBV5-1 and TRBJ1-2; D not resolved. Between the trimmed V and J ends, which lost 4 bases and 1 base, there was a span of 8 bases. The CDR3 is 13 amino acids. Germline lookup yields CDR1 SGHRS and CDR2 YFSETQ. The CDR3 region has the DNA TGCGCCAGCAGCCCCGGTCTTAACTATGGCTACACCTTC. Residues: CASSPGLNYGYTF.

This rearrangement joins TRBV6-6 to TRBJ1-4; 10 nucleotides agree with TRBD1. This CDR3 is 16 amino acids long. CDR1 MNHNY and CDR2 SVGAGI come from the germline V gene (reference sequence). V lost 6 bases to trimming and J lost 6 bases; unmatched junction nucleotides: 10. CDR3 loop: CASSGQGVGFDEKLFF. Here the CDR3 DNA reads TGTGCCAGCAGCGGACAGGGGGTGGGTTTCGATGAAAAACTGTTTTTT.

Written as DNA, the CDR3 is TGTGCCAGCAGCCCCCTGACAGGAAGCAATGAAAAACTGTTTTTT. Encoded protein: CASSPLTGSNEKLFF. The chain joins TRBV11-1 to TRBJ1-4, with D maybe TRBD1 (6 bases). Trimming removed 5 bases at V and 5 bases at J, with 15 bases between. The CDR3 loop spans 15 amino acids. From germline, CDR1 is SGHAT and CDR2 FQDESV (reference sequence). The variable domain in full, with the rest retrieved from reference TRBV11-1 and TRBJ1-4, is EAEVAQSPRYKITEKSQAVAFWCDPISGHATLYWYRQILGQGPELLVQFQDESVVDDSQLPKDRFSAERLKGVDSTLKIQPAELGDSAMYLCASSPLTGSNEKLFFGSGTQLSVL.

There are a few counts of this clone. This chain joins TRBV2 and TRBJ2-2, with 12 bases aligning to TRBD2. V lost 5 bases, J lost 7 bases, and 17 bases stayed unmatched. This CDR3 comprises 19 residues. CDR1 and CDR2 (germline): SNHLY, FYNNEI. CDR3: CASSPRLAGAFPGGGELFF. The CDR3 DNA is TGTGCCAGCAGTCCCCGACTAGCGGGGGCTTTCCCAGGTGGCGGGGAGCTGTTTTTT.

The genes are TRBV25-1 and TRBJ2-3; 7 nucleotides line up with TRBD2. CDR3 size: 16 residues. V shed 1 base, J shed 1 base, and the junction held 5 bases outside the gene matches. The germline V gene has CDR1 MGHDK and CDR2 SYGVNS. The CDR3 protein is CASSEWFSGGTDTQYF. In nucleotides, the CDR3 is TGTGCCAGCAGTGAATGGTTCAGCGGGGGCACAGATACGCAGTATTTT.